The source of this TCR beta chain is a study of identical twins. This clonotype was seen a handful of times. TCRdb processed the 5' RACE reads anew with MiXCR; each CDR3 protein has one entry. This sample yields approximately 630,000 distinct CDR3 sequences, of which 7.1% are seen a single time; about 1.6% belongs to the top ten. Per germline, CDR1 MGHRA and CDR2 YSYEKL. V lost 3 bases, J lost 0 bases, and 11 bases lay in between. This CDR3 is built from 16 residues. The same sample was also used in a study of yellow fever vaccine responses in identical twins.

This TCR was sampled from a woman under 30 in good health. Source material: PBMCs. The chain is built from TRBV4-1 and TRBJ1-4; D ambiguous. Here the CDR3 DNA reads TGCGCCAGCAGCCAGGAATGGGGTACAACTAATGAAAAACTGTTTTTT. This translates into CASSQEWGTTNEKLFF.